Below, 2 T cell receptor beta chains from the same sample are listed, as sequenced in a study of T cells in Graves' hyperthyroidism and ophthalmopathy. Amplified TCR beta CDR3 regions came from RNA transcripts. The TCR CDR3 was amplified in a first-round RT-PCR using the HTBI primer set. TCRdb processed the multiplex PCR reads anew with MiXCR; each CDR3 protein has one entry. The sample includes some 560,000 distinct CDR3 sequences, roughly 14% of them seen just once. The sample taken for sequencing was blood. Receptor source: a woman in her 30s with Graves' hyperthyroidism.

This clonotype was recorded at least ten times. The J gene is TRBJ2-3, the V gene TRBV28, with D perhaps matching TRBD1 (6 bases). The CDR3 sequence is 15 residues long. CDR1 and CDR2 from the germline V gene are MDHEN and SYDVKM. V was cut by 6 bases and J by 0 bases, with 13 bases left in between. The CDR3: CASSPLGGSTDTQYF. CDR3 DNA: TGTGCCAGCAGCCCCTTAGGGGGTAGCACAGATACGCAGTATTTT.

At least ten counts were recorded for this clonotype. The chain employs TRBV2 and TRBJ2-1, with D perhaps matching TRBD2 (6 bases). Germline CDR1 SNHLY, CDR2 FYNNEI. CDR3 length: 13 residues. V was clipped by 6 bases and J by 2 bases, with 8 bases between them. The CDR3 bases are TGTGCCAGCAGACGCGGGACCTACAATGAGCAGTTCTTC. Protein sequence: CASRRGTYNEQFF.